Listed below are T cell receptor beta chains from one sample, sequenced in a study of response to subunit inactivated influenza vaccine. TCRdb reanalysed the RT-PCR reads using MiXCR and keeps one entry per CDR3 protein. The sample yields hundreds of thousands of distinct CDR3 sequences, about 11% seen once. Another study also made use of these data, one on T cells expressing NK-cell markers.

The sequenced sample was PBMCs from blood, obtained on the day of vaccination. These receptors originate from a man between 45 and 60 years old who received an inactivated influenza vaccine. Each CDR3 is given without its conserved first and last residue. D genes are given only for firm matches. Expanded clones get a size class; other rows say once, few or many, or leave the size out.

size,J,V,D,CDR3
-,TRBJ2-1,TRBV20-1,TRBD2,SVSGGYNEQF
few,TRBJ1-2,TRBV5-1,-,ASSPEGSSRYGYT
-,TRBJ2-7,TRBV3-1,TRBD2,ASSQDLDSGRVVYEQY
few,TRBJ2-5,TRBV9,-,ASSPGGSGETQY
few,TRBJ2-2,TRBV28,-,ATPGSTGELF
-,TRBJ1-6,TRBV5-1,-,ASSLELTGSPLH
many,TRBJ2-1,TRBV11-2,-,ASSLVEGRNEQF
-,TRBJ2-3,TRBV20-1,TRBD2,SARFRLAGDLDTQY
-,TRBJ2-7,TRBV20-1,-,SARSPTWTYEQY
few,TRBJ2-5,TRBV10-3,-,AISEPQETQY
few,TRBJ2-7,TRBV5-4,-,ASSFAPQGSYEQY
-,TRBJ1-6,TRBV7-9,TRBD1,ASRGQGGSPLH
few,TRBJ2-1,TRBV6-2/TRBV6-3,TRBD2,ASSYVSGGLYNEQF
-,TRBJ2-7,TRBV5-1,TRBD1,ASSVTGVGEQY
few,TRBJ2-1,TRBV12-3/TRBV12-4,TRBD1,ASKPGQANNEQF
many,TRBJ1-1,TRBV30,TRBD1,AWRGTGELSEAF
-,TRBJ2-5,TRBV7-2,TRBD1,ASSLARQGEKTQY
-,TRBJ2-1,TRBV7-9,-,ASSWSLGLIEQF
-,TRBJ1-2,TRBV27,-,ASSFTGNYGYT
-,TRBJ1-1,TRBV19,-,ASKFDGMNTEAF
few,TRBJ1-4,TRBV6-5,TRBD1,ASSYSLRGPEKLF
many,TRBJ2-3,TRBV9,TRBD1,ASSRGQGTDTQY